This TCR beta chain was captured by sequencing in a study of PD-L1 blockade in urothelial cancer. Study summary: Analyses used blood from 3 weeks (second dose) and 6 weeks after treatment start.

A remark on this clone: The antigen remains unidentified.

Notes on the study in general: It was durable-benefit patients whose tumor-associated blood clones expanded more at 3 weeks.

The method was immunoSEQ multiplex PCR; TCRdb's version includes in-frame clones alone and lacks a portion of them. The repertoire consists of 15,000 to 20,000 clones, with around 83% occurring once and the leading ten covering over 1.5%. The length of the CDR3 is 13 residues. Germline V gene sequence: CDR1 SGHKS, CDR2 YYEKEE (reference sequence). Trimming pared 2 bases from V and 6 bases from J, leaving 11 bases between. The time point is: peripheral blood 6 weeks after treatment start. The sample consisted of PBMCs, taken around atezolizumab (anti-PD-L1) treatment. The sequence derives from a middle-aged man with urothelial cancer. The chain joins TRBV5-5 to TRBJ1-2; TRBD1 might be the D (5 bases). The CDR3 loop reads CASSFVRADGYTF. In DNA, the CDR3 is TGTGCCAGCAGCTTCGTCAGGGCGGATGGCTACACCTTC. Filled out from reference TRBV5-5 and TRBJ1-2, the complete variable domain reads DAGVTQSPTHLIKTRGQQVTLRCSPISGHKSVSWYQQVLGQGPQFIFQYYEKEERGRGNFPDRFSARQFPNYSSELNVNALLLGDSALYLCASSFVRADGYTFGSGTRLTVV.